Listed here is a single T cell receptor beta chain. This record belongs to a study of T-cell memory formation after mild COVID-19. The CDR3 length is 13 residues. Germline-derived CDR1 and CDR2 are SGHRS and YFSETQ. The ends were cut back, 3 bases at V and 10 bases at J, with 16 bases in the middle. TCRdb used MiXCR to reprocess the 5' RACE reads, holding one entry per CDR3 protein. This sample carries more than 75,000 distinct CDR3 sequences, more than 11% of them seen once, and the ten largest clones take 31%. This clonotype was obtained from an adult woman who had mild COVID-19 (a few samples of this study predate the infection). Cell type and time point are not known. The J gene is TRBJ1-1, the V gene TRBV5-1; the D is unclear. The sequenced material came from PBMCs or a T cell subset sorted from them (not recorded which). The DNA of the CDR3 is TGCGCCAGCAGCTGGGGTGAGGGAGCTGCAGCTTTCTTT. Protein sequence: CASSWGEGAAAFF.